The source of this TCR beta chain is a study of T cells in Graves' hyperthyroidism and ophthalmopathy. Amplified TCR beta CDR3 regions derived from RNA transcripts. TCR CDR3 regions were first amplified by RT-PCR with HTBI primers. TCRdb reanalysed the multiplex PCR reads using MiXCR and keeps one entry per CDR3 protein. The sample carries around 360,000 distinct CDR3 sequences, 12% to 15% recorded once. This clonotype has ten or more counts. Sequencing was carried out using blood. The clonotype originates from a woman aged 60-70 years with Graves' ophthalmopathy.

The CDR3 DNA reads TGTGCCAGCTCACTTACAGGGACCAATGAGCAGTTCTTC. This gives the protein CASSLTGTNEQFF. The chain carries TRBV18 and TRBJ2-1; D is perhaps TRBD1 (6 bases). Between the trimmed V and J ends, which lost 4 bases and 6 bases, there was a span of 10 bases. Germline CDR1 KGHSH, CDR2 LQKENI. The CDR3 covers 13 residues.